The clone carrying this T cell receptor (beta chain) was recorded a few times. Antigen unknown. The sample is drawn from a study of beta chain features in type 1 diabetes. Study results and caveats: Significant though moderate, a shortening of TCRB CDR3s appeared in all four CD4+ subsets of Type 1 diabetes patients.

The CDR3 covers 14 residues. V trimming: 4 bases; J trimming: 4 bases; junction bases outside the gene matches: 4. CDR1 is SGHRS and CDR2 is YFSETQ in the germline V gene. All of the isolated RNA was reverse transcribed, so expressed TCRB transcripts were sequenced. TCRdb's copy holds only in-frame clones and misses some; the assay was immunoSEQ multiplex PCR. The data contain a few hundred thousand clones, roughly 13% of them singletons. Sequencing was done on a sample of naive CD4+ T cells from blood. This receptor was taken from a woman aged 18-29 years with type 1 diabetes. The chain uses TRBV5-1 and TRBJ1-4; TRBD1 matches at 7 bases. The CDR3 DNA follows: TGCGCCAGCAGCGTGGGACAGTTTAATGAAAAACTGTTTTTT. Translating gives CASSVGQFNEKLFF.